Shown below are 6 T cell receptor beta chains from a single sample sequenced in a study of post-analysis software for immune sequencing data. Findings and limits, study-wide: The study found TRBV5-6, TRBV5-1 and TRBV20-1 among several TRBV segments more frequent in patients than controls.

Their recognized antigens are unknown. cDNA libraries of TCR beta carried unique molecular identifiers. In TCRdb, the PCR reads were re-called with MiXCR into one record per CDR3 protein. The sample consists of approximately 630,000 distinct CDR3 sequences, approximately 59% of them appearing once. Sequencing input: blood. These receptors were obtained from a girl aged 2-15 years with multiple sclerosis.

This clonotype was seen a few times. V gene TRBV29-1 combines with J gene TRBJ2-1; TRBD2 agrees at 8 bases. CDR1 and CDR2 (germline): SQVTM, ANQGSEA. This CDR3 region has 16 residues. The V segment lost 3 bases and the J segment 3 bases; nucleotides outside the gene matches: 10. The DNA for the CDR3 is TGCAGCGTTGAGGCGTGGGTGACTAGCGACTACAATGAGCAGTTCTTC. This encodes CSVEAWVTSDYNEQFF.

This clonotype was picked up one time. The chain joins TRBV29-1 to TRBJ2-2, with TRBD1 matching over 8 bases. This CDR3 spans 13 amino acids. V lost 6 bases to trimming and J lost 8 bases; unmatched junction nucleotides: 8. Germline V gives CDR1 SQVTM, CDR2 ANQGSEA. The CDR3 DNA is TGCAGCGTCGTGACAGGGGATGGTGGGGAGCTGTTTTTT. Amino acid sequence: CSVVTGDGGELFF.

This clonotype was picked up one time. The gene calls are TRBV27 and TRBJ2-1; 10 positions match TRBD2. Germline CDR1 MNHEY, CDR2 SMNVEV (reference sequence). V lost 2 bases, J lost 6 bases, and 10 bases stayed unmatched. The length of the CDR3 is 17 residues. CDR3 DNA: TGTGCCAGCAGTTTAGACAGCGGGGGGGCGGTTGGCAATGAGCAGTTCTTC. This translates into CASSLDSGGAVGNEQFF.

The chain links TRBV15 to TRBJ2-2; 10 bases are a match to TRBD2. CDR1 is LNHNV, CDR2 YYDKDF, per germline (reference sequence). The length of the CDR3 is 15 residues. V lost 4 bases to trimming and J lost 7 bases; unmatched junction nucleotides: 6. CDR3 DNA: TGTGCCACCAGCATAGGACTAGCGGTGGACGGGGAGCTGTTTTTT. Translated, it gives CATSIGLAVDGELFF.

This CDR3 is CASSLDRISSYNEQFF. The DNA for the CDR3 is TGTGCCAGCAGCTTGGACAGAATAAGCTCCTACAATGAGCAGTTCTTC. The chain joins TRBV5-6 to TRBJ2-1, with D unresolved. The germline V gene encodes CDR1 SGHDT and CDR2 YYEEEE. Trimming cost V 0 bases and J 0 bases, with 10 bases left between them. This CDR3 is built from 16 residues.

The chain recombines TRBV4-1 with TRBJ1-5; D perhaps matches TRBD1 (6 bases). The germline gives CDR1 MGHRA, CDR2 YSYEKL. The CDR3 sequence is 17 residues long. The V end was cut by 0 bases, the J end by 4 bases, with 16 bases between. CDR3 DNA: TGCGCCAGCAGCCAAGAGCTTGGACAGCCTTTAAATCAGCCCCAGCATTTT. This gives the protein CASSQELGQPLNQPQHF.